This entry lists 20 T cell receptor beta chains sequenced from one sample in a study of T cell responses to AZD1222 COVID-19 vaccine. Sequenced by immunoSEQ multiplex PCR; TCRdb stores in-frame clones only, minus some. The profile shows about 140,000 clones, 90% of them singletons. This material consisted of peripheral blood, taken on day 0 of AZD1222 vaccination. These receptors came from an adult in good health.

J is TRBJ2-3 and V is TRBV9; 7 bases agree with TRBD2. This CDR3 is 16 amino acids long. V dropped 4 bases and J dropped 7; count of bases not matched to a gene: 15. Germline values: CDR1 SGDLS, CDR2 YYNGEE. The CDR3 reads CASSPSGGGLANTQYF. DNA of the CDR3: TGTGCCAGCAGCCCCTCGGGGGGAGGGCTAGCAAATACGCAGTATTTT.

The rearrangement uses TRBV6-5 and TRBJ2-1, with 11 bases aligning to TRBD2. Trimming removed 6 bases from V and 5 bases from J; junction bases left unmatched: 6. The germline V gene encodes CDR1 MNHEY and CDR2 SVGAGI. This CDR3 comprises 15 residues. CDR3 bases: TGTGCCAGCAGGATTAGCGGGGGGGCCGACAATGAGCAGTTCTTC. Protein sequence: CASRISGGADNEQFF.

The chain has TRBV19 and TRBJ1-5; no reliable D call. CDR3 length: 16 amino acids. From germline, CDR1 is LNHDA and CDR2 SQIVND (reference sequence). Between the trimmed V and J ends, which lost 5 bases and 4 bases, there was a span of 18 bases. The CDR3 is CASSAVTPQGNQPQHF. The CDR3 nucleotides read TGTGCCAGTAGTGCGGTAACGCCCCAAGGGAATCAGCCCCAGCATTTT.

This clone came up once. The chain has TRBV6-1 and TRBJ1-1; possibly TRBD1 for D (6 bases). Trimming took 4 bases from V and 1 from J, leaving 16 bases between them. The CDR3 length is 16 residues. CDR1 and CDR2 from the germline V gene are MNHNS and SASEGT. CDR3 bases: TGTGCCAGCAGTGCGACAGGAACTTGGGCGAACACTGAAGCTTTCTTT. This encodes CASSATGTWANTEAFF.

CDR3 protein: CASSQDVGAYTF. DNA for the CDR3: TGTGCCAGCAGCCAAGATGTTGGGGCTTACACCTTC. The V and J genes are TRBV3-1 (or the pseudogene TRBV3-2) and TRBJ1-2; D is perhaps TRBD1 (5 bases). This CDR3 spans 12 amino acids. V lost 0 bases and J 11 bases, leaving 10 bases between the germline ends. Germline V CDR1 and CDR2: LGHDT, YNNKEL (reference sequence).

This rearrangement joins TRBV4-2 to TRBJ1-4; 11 bases fit TRBD1. Germline V gene lookup returns CDR1 LGHNA and CDR2 YNFKEQ. V lost 0 bases, J lost 1 base, and 4 bases stayed unmatched. The CDR3 sequence is 18 residues long. CDR3 sequence: CASSQDGGTGGTNEKLFF. DNA for the CDR3: TGTGCCAGCAGCCAAGATGGGGGGACAGGGGGAACTAATGAAAAACTGTTTTTT.

This rearrangement joins TRBV18 to TRBJ1-3; D is unclear. Trimming took 4 bases from V and 8 from J, leaving 15 bases between them. Germline assignment: CDR1 KGHSH and CDR2 LQKENI. This CDR3 spans 14 amino acids. CDR3 coding DNA: TGTGCCAGCTCACTATCACGCGCTGGGGACACCATATATTTT. This encodes CASSLSRAGDTIYF.

The V call is TRBV6-5, the J call TRBJ1-2; 11 bases line up with TRBD1. The CDR3 is 16 residues long. Germline V lookup: CDR1 MNHEY, CDR2 SVGAGI. V shed 2 bases, J shed 5 bases, and the junction held 7 bases outside the gene matches. The CDR3 sequence is CASSYEGQGAWYGYTF. CDR3 sequence (DNA): TGTGCCAGCAGTTACGAAGGACAGGGGGCTTGGTATGGCTACACCTTC.

V gene TRBV2 combines with J gene TRBJ1-1; tentatively, D is TRBD1 (6 bases). V lost 2 bases, J lost 1 base, and 11 bases lay in between. The CDR3 loop spans 15 amino acids. Per germline, CDR1 SNHLY and CDR2 FYNNEI. CDR3 loop: CASSEQGTTNTEAFF. CDR3 DNA sequence: TGTGCCAGCAGTGAACAGGGGACGACGAACACTGAAGCTTTCTTT.

This sequence joins TRBV30 and TRBJ1-4, with 9 bases fitting TRBD1. Germline V gene lookup returns CDR1 GTSNPN and CDR2 SVGIG (reference sequence). This CDR3 has 14 residues. J lost 11 bases, V lost 2 bases, and 9 bases had no gene match. The CDR3 DNA sequence: TGTGCCTGGAGTACCGGGACAGGGTTTCGGAAACTGTTTTTT. This encodes CAWSTGTGFRKLFF.

V is TRBV5-4 and J is TRBJ2-1, with D possibly matching TRBD2 (5 bases). The CDR3 extends over 18 amino acids. V was cut by 2 bases and J by 0 bases, with 18 bases left in between. CDR1 and CDR2 (germline): SGHNT, YYREEE (reference sequence). CDR3 protein: CASSFDGLATSSYNEQFF. The CDR3 DNA is TGTGCCAGCAGCTTTGATGGCCTAGCAACGAGCTCCTACAATGAGCAGTTCTTC.

The J gene is TRBJ2-4, the V gene TRBV6-5; TRBD1 matches 10 bases. V was pared by 7 bases and J by 7 bases, with 7 bases of the junction left unmatched. This CDR3 comprises 14 residues. Germline CDR1 reads MNHEY; CDR2 reads SVGAGI. The CDR3: CASTPGQGMNIQYF. The CDR3 nucleotides are TGTGCCAGCACCCCGGGACAGGGGATGAACATTCAGTACTTC.

The V gene is TRBV5-8, the J gene TRBJ2-5; no firm D call. The CDR3 is made up of 12 amino acids. Germline values: CDR1 SGHTS, CDR2 YDEGEE. V lost 4 bases and J lost 5, with 9 bases in between. The CDR3 DNA reads as TGTGCCAGCAGCGACTTAGGGGAGACCCAGTACTTC. It encodes CASSDLGETQYF.

The chain joins TRBV11-3 to TRBJ1-1; no clear D. Germline assignment: CDR1 SGHNT and CDR2 YENEEA. V lost 5 bases, J lost 0 bases, and 7 bases lay in between. CDR3 length equals 13 residues. CDR3 in amino acids: CASSRGMNTEAFF. The CDR3 DNA is TGTGCCAGCAGCCGCGGGATGAACACTGAAGCTTTCTTT. Full variable domain (remainder filled in from reference TRBV11-3 and TRBJ1-1): EAGVVQSPRYKIIEKKQPVAFWCNPISGHNTLYWYLQNLGQGPELLIRYENEEAVDDSQLPKDRFSAERLKGVDSTLKIQPAELGDSAVYLCASSRGMNTEAFFGQGTRLTVV.

The V and J genes are TRBV15 and TRBJ1-5, with 8 nucleotides matching TRBD1. Per the germline V gene, CDR1 is LNHNV and CDR2 is YYDKDF (reference sequence). V shed 3 bases and J 3 bases; nucleotides not matched to a gene: 1. CDR3 length equals 14 residues. Here the CDR3 reads CATSRGQANQPQHF. In nucleotides, the CDR3 is TGTGCCACCAGCAGGGGACAGGCCAATCAGCCCCAGCATTTT.

The chain joins TRBV7-9 to TRBJ1-1; D gene unclear. CDR3 size: 14 residues. The germline gives CDR1 SEHNR, CDR2 FQNEAQ (reference sequence). Trimming left V 5 bases short and J 1 base short, with 11 bases between. The CDR3, as DNA: TGTGCCAGCAGCCTACCCGTGGGGAACACTGAAGCTTTCTTT. Translation gives CASSLPVGNTEAFF.

The chain employs TRBV10-3 and TRBJ1-2; 7 bases are shared with TRBD1. Germline-derived CDR1 and CDR2 are ENHRY and SYGVKD. After removal of 9 bases from V and 3 bases from J, the junction contained 7 bases not matched to a gene. The CDR3 is made up of 13 amino acids. The CDR3 sequence is CAILTGDDYGYTF. The DNA of the CDR3 is TGTGCCATATTAACAGGGGATGACTATGGCTACACCTTC.

V usage is TRBV11-2 and J usage is TRBJ2-5; TRBD1 matches 9 bases. CDR3 length: 14 residues. The V segment lost 3 bases and the J segment 4 bases; nucleotides outside the gene matches: 3. The germline gives CDR1 SGHAT, CDR2 FQNNGV. The CDR3 region is CASSFSGQGETQYF. The CDR3 DNA reads as TGTGCCAGCAGCTTCTCGGGACAGGGAGAGACCCAGTACTTC.

V is TRBV7-9 and J is TRBJ2-3; D unresolved. The V end was cut by 1 base, the J end by 6 bases, with 11 bases between. The length of the CDR3 is 14 residues. Germline CDR1 SEHNR, CDR2 FQNEAQ (reference sequence). Here the CDR3 reads CASSLEGSWDTQYF. The CDR3 coding sequence is TGTGCCAGCAGCTTAGAAGGCTCGTGGGATACGCAGTATTTT.

This chain joins TRBV5-1 and TRBJ1-1, with a weak D call TRBD1 (6 bases). Looked up from germline, CDR1 is SGHRS and CDR2 is YFSETQ. CDR3 length: 15 amino acids. The V end lost 0 bases, the J end lost 1 base, and 10 bases lay between the germline ends. CDR3 sequence: CASSLEGRGNTEAFF. The CDR3 DNA reads as TGCGCCAGCAGCTTGGAGGGCAGGGGGAACACTGAAGCTTTCTTT.